This T cell receptor beta chain was captured by sequencing in a study of shared clonotypes between healthy human individuals. Regarding the study as a whole: It was the non-shared clonotypes that had lower generation probabilities than clonotypes shared by all four donors. Represented diversity, genetic and exposure-history alike, was limited by few donors.

TCRdb's copy holds only in-frame clones and misses some; the assay was immunoSEQ multiplex PCR. The repertoire holds roughly 1,500,000 clones, with just under 99% as singletons. Comments on this clone: Its antigen is unknown.

Germline CDR1 is MNHEY and CDR2 is SVGAGI. V was pared by 6 bases and J by 4 bases, with 3 bases of the junction left unmatched. The CDR3 consists of 13 residues. The chain uses TRBV6-5 and TRBJ1-1; 9 bases are a match to TRBD1. Sequenced material: naive CD4+ T cells sorted from blood. The sample's subset: CD45RA+ positively selected. The clonotype originates from a man between 25 and 39 years old in good health. The CDR3 sequence: CASRNRGLTEAFF. The CDR3, as DNA: TGTGCCAGCAGGAACAGGGGGCTCACTGAAGCTTTCTTT.